This T cell receptor beta chain stems from a study of CD8+ T cells in alopecia areata. Sorted populations comprised CD4+ and CD8+ T cells obtained from PBMCs. Germline CDR1 reads SQVTM; CDR2 reads ANQGSEA. Trimming took 5 bases from V and 1 from J; bases not matched to a gene: 8. This CDR3 is built from 15 residues. Study-wide results and caveats: Possibly as an HLA-related effect, TCR sharing across patients appeared less clear than in mice.

This clone has only a few counts. Its antigen is not known. Extracted from the samples, RNA was reverse transcribed into cDNA to serve as the sequencing template. TCRdb's copy holds only in-frame clones and misses some; the assay was immunoSEQ multiplex PCR. The sample has 100,000 to 150,000 clones, about 46% seen once. Sequenced here: CD8+ T cells sorted from blood, sampled at week 0. This TCR derives from a human donor with alopecia areata. This chain uses TRBV29-1 with TRBJ1-2, with TRBD1 identical over 9 bases. CDR3 coding DNA: TGCAGCGTTCCTCGGACAGGGGTGTATAACTATGGCTACACCTTC. Translated: CSVPRTGVYNYGYTF.